This T cell receptor (beta chain) was identified in a study of cytomegalovirus exposure and HLA in healthy donors. Study observations and caveats: Information on immune exposure was restricted to one variable (CMV serostatus). Later analysis indicated greater clonal expansion among HLA-associated TCR beta chains than among equally common other chains.

Healthy people donating bone marrow made up the donors. The PCR had 60 Vbeta and 13 Jbeta primers. Here immunoSEQ multiplex PCR was the method, and the copy in TCRdb shows in-frame clones only, minus some. The table shows tens of thousands of clones, with 75% occurring only once. Germline CDR1 and CDR2: MNHEY and SVGAGI. The CDR3 runs to 14 residues. V dropped 4 bases and J dropped 5; count of bases not matched to a gene: 6. In this sample, this clone turned up a few times. No antigen is known for it. This sequence joins TRBV6-5 and TRBJ1-1, with 8 bases fitting TRBD1. Sequencing was performed on PBMCs. This sequence originates from a man in his forties in good health and CMV-seronegative. CDR3 nucleotide sequence: TGTGCCAGCAGTTTCCAGGGGGCTCTAACTGAAGCTTTCTTT. It encodes CASSFQGALTEAFF.